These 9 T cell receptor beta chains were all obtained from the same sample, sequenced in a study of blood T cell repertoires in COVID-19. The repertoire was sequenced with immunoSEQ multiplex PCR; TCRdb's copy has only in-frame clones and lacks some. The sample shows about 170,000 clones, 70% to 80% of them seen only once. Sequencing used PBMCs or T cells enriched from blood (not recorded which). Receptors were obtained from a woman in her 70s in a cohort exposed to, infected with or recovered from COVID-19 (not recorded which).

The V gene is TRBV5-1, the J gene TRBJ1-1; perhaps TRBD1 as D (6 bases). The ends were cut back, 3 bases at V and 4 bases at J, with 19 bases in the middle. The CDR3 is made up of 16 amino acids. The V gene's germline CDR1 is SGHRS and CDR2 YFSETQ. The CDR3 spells CASSSGAGPAITEAFF. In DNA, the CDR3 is TGCGCCAGCAGCTCAGGGGCAGGCCCAGCAATCACTGAAGCTTTCTTT.

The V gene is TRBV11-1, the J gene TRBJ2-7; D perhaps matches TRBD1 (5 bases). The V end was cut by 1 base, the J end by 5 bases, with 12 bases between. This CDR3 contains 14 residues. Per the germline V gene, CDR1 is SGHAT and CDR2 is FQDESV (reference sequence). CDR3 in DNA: TGTGCCAGCAGCTTAGGCCAGGGTGTCAACGAGCAGTACTTC. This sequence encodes CASSLGQGVNEQYF. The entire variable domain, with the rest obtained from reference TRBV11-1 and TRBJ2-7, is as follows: EAEVAQSPRYKITEKSQAVAFWCDPISGHATLYWYRQILGQGPELLVQFQDESVVDDSQLPKDRFSAERLKGVDSTLKIQPAELGDSAMYLCASSLGQGVNEQYFGPGTRLTVT.

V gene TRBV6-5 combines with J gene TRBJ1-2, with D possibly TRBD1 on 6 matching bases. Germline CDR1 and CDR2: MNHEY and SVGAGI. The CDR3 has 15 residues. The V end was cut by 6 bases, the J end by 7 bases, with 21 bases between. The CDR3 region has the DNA TGTGCCAGCAGCCGCGTCGGTAACAGGGTGGGTGGCTACACCTTC. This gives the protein CASSRVGNRVGGYTF.

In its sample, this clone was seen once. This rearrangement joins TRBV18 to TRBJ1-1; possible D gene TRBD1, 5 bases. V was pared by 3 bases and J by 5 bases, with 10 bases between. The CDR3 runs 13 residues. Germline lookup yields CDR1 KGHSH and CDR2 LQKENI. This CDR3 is CASSPMKGTEAFF. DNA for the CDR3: TGTGCCAGCTCACCTATGAAGGGGACTGAAGCTTTCTTT.

The CDR3 sequence: CASSLPGSEQYF. The CDR3 DNA reads TGTGCCAGCAGCTTACCAGGGTCCGAGCAGTACTTC. The rearrangement uses TRBV7-9 and TRBJ2-7; the D gene is possibly TRBD1 (5 bases). The CDR3 length is 12 residues. V was pared by 2 bases and J by 6 bases, with 8 bases between. Germline CDR1 is SEHNR and CDR2 is FQNEAQ (reference sequence).

The DNA for the CDR3 is TGTGCCAGCAGTTTATGGGCTAGCGGGAGGAATACGCAGTATTTT. This translates into CASSLWASGRNTQYF. V usage is TRBV28 and J usage is TRBJ2-3, with 11 positions matching TRBD2. From germline, CDR1 is MDHEN and CDR2 SYDVKM. V shed 0 bases and J 7 bases; nucleotides not matched to a gene: 3. CDR3 length equals 15 residues.

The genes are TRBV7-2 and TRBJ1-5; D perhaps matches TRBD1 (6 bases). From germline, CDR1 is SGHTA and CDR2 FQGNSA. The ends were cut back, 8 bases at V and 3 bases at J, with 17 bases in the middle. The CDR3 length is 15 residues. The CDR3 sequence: CASRYNGGPNQPQHF. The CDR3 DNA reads TGTGCCAGCCGCTACAATGGGGGCCCCAATCAGCCCCAGCATTTT.

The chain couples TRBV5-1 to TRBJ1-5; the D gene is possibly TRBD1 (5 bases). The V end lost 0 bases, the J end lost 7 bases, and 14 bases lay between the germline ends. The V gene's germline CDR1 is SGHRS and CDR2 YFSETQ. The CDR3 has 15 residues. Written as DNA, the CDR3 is TGCGCCAGCAGCTTGGTTGGGGGGAGCGAACAGCCCCAGCATTTT. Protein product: CASSLVGGSEQPQHF.

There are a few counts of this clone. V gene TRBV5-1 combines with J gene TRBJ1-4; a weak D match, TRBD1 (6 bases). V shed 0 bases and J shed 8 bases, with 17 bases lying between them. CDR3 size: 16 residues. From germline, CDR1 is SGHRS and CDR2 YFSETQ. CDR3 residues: CASSLGTTGLGEKLFF. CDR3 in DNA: TGCGCCAGCAGCTTGGGAACAACAGGGTTGGGAGAAAAACTGTTTTTT.